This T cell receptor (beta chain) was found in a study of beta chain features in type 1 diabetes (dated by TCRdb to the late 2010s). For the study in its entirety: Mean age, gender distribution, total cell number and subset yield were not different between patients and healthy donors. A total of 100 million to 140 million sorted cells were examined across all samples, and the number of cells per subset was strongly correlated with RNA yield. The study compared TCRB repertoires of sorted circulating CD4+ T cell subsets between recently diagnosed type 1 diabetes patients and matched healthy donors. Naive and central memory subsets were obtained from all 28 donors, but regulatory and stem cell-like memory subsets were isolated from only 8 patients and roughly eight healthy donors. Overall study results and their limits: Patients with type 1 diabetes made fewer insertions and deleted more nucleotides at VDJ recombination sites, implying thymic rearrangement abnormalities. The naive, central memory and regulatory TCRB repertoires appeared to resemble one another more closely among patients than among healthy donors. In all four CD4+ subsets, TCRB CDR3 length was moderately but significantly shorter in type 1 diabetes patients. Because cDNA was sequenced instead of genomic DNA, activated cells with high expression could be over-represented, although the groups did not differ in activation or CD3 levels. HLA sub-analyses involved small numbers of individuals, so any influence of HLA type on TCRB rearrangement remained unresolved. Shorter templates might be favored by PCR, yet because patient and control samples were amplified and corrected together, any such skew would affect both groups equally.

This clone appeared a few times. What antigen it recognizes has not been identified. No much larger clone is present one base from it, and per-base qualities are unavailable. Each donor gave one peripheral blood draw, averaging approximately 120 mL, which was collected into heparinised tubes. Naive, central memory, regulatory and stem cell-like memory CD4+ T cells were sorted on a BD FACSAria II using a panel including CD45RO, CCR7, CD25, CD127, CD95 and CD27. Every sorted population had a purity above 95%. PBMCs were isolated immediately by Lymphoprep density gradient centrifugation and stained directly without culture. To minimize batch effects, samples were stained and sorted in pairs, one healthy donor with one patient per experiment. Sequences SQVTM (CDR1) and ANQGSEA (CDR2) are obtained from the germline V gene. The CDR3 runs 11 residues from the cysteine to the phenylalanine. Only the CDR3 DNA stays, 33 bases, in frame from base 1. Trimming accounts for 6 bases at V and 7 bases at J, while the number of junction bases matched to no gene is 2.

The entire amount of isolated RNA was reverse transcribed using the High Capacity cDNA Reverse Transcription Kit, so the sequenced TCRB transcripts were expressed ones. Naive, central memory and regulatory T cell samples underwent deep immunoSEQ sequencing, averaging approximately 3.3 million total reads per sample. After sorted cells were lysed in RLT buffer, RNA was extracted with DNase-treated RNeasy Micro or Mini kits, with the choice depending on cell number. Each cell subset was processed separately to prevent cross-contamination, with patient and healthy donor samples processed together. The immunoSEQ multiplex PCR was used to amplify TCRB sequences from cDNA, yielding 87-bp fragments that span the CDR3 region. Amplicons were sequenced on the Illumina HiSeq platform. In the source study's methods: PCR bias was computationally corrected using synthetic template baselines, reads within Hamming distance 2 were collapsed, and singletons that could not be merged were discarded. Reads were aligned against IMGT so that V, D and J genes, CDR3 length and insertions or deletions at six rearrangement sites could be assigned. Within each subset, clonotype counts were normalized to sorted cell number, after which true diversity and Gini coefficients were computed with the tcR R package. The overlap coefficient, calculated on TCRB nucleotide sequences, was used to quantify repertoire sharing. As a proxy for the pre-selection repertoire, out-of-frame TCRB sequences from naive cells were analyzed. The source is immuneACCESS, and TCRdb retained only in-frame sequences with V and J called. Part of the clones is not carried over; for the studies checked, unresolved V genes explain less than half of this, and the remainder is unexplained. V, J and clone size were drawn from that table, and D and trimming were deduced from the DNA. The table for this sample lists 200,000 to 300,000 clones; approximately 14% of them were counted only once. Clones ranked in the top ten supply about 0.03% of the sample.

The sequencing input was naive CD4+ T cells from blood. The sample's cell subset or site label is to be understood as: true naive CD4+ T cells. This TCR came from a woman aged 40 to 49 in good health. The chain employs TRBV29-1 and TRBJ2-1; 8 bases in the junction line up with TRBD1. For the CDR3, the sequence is CSVRQGNEQFF. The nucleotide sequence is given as TGCAGCGTAAGACAGGGGAATGAGCAGTTCTTC.